A selection of T cell receptor beta chains follows, all from one sample in a study of blood T cell repertoires in COVID-19. The assay was immunoSEQ multiplex PCR, and TCRdb's table has in-frame clones only and misses some. The data show a few hundred thousand clones, approximately 84% seen once. The sample comprised PBMCs or T cells enriched from blood (not recorded which). The receptors originated from a woman between 50 and 59 years old who had been exposed to COVID-19. Each CDR3 is given with its conserved first and last residue. D genes are given only for firm matches. A clone size is listed for some rows: how often the clone was seen (once, few, many), or a class if it is expanded.

>TRBV5-1|TRBJ2-1|TRBD2|.
CASCLTSGVNEQFF
TGCGCCAGCTGCTTAACTAGCGGGGTTAATGAGCAGTTCTTC
>TRBV27|TRBJ2-7|TRBD1|.
CASSLSGTGAYEQYF
TGTGCCAGCAGTTTATCCGGGACAGGGGCCTACGAGCAGTACTTC
>TRBV5-4|TRBJ1-3|TRBD1|.
CASSVQGALGGNTIYF
TGTGCCAGCAGCGTACAGGGGGCATTGGGGGGAAACACCATATATTTT
>TRBV6-5|TRBJ1-4|.|.
CASRSPGGNEKLFF
TGTGCCAGCAGAAGTCCCGGCGGGAATGAAAAACTGTTTTTT
>TRBV1|TRBJ1-6|.|.
CTSSQVYAAPDNSPLHF
TGCACCAGCAGCCAGGTGTACGCGGCACCAGATAATTCACCCCTCCACTTT
>TRBV18|TRBJ2-2|TRBD1|.
CASSPRQGTATGELFF
TGTGCCAGCTCACCGAGACAGGGAACGGCCACCGGGGAGCTGTTTTTT
>TRBV19|TRBJ1-5|TRBD1|.
CASSLDRGQPQHF
TGTGCCAGTAGTCTCGACAGGGGCCAGCCCCAGCATTTT
>TRBV7-2|TRBJ2-5|TRBD2|once
CASSFRLADQETQYF
TGTGCCAGCAGCTTCCGACTAGCGGACCAAGAGACCCAGTACTTC
>TRBV6-5|TRBJ1-1|.|.
CAGARELNTEAFF
TGTGCCGGAGCTCGGGAATTGAACACTGAAGCTTTCTTT
>TRBV2|TRBJ2-1|TRBD2|once
CASSEGGSGGANEQFF
TGTGCCAGCAGTGAAGGTGGTAGCGGGGGGGCCAATGAGCAGTTCTTC
>TRBV6-5|TRBJ2-2|.|.
CASSSRGPRTGELFF
TGTGCCAGCAGTTCGCGGGGACCCAGGACCGGGGAGCTGTTTTTT
>TRBV6-2/TRBV6-3|TRBJ2-1|TRBD1|.
CASSYIRSGTDNEQFF
TGTGCCAGCAGTTACATCCGGTCTGGGACAGACAATGAGCAGTTCTTC
>TRBV7-9|TRBJ1-2|TRBD1|few
CASSHSPGTGNRVTF
TGTGCCAGCAGCCACAGCCCTGGGACAGGGAATAGAGTAACCTTC
>TRBV5-1|TRBJ2-3|.|.
CASSFWGVATDTQYF
TGCGCCAGCAGCTTTTGGGGGGTTGCCACAGATACGCAGTATTTT
>TRBV3-1/TRBV3-2|TRBJ1-6|.|.
CASSQDGGVSNSPLHF
TGTGCCAGCAGCCAAGATGGGGGGGTCTCCAATTCACCCCTCCACTTT
>TRBV11-3|TRBJ2-1|TRBD2|.
CASSLDGLAGKNEQFF
TGTGCCAGCAGCTTAGATGGGCTAGCGGGAAAAAATGAGCAGTTCTTC
>TRBV4-3|TRBJ2-2|TRBD1|.
CASSQDGTGRTGELFF
TGCGCCAGCAGCCAAGACGGGACAGGGAGGACCGGGGAGCTGTTTTTT
>TRBV13|TRBJ1-1|.|.
CASSPLTGTANTEAFF
TGTGCCAGCAGCCCCCTGACGGGTACCGCGAACACTGAAGCTTTCTTT
>TRBV27|TRBJ1-4|.|.
CASRGGGQATNEKLFF
TGTGCCAGCAGGGGTGGCGGCCAAGCAACTAATGAAAAACTGTTTTTT
>TRBV28|TRBJ1-6|.|.
CASSFDRDSPLHF
TGTGCCAGCAGTTTCGACAGAGATTCACCCCTCCACTTT
>TRBV2|TRBJ1-1|.|.
CASSDSNTEAFF
TGTGCCAGCAGCGACTCGAACACTGAAGCTTTCTTT
>TRBV4-1|TRBJ2-3|.|.
CASSSTVTDTQYF
TGCGCCAGCAGCTCCACAGTCACAGATACGCAGTATTTT
>TRBV2|TRBJ1-3|.|.
CASSVGRSDGNTIYF
TGTGCCAGCAGTGTTGGGAGATCGGATGGAAACACCATATATTTT
>TRBV28|TRBJ1-1|.|.
CASSRPAGPKTEAFF
TGTGCCAGCAGTCGGCCAGCAGGCCCGAAAACTGAAGCTTTCTTT
>TRBV13|TRBJ1-2|TRBD1|.
CASSWTGNGYTF
TGTGCCAGCAGCTGGACAGGTAATGGCTACACCTTC
>TRBV15|TRBJ1-3|.|.
CATGTGHSGNTIYF
TGTGCCACCGGTACAGGCCACTCTGGAAACACCATATATTTT
>TRBV7-9|TRBJ1-1|.|.
CASSPFPNTEAFF
TGTGCCAGCAGCCCTTTTCCGAACACTGAAGCTTTCTTT
>TRBV5-6|TRBJ2-1|TRBD1|few
CASSLQGDVYNEQFF
TGTGCCAGCAGCTTGCAGGGGGACGTCTACAATGAGCAGTTCTTC
>TRBV11-3|TRBJ1-3|.|.
CASSSDSTQGNTIYF
TGTGCCAGCAGCTCGGACTCCACACAAGGAAACACCATATATTTT
>TRBV9|TRBJ2-2|.|.
CASSVAGIGLGELFF
TGTGCCAGCAGCGTAGCTGGTATTGGGCTCGGGGAGCTGTTTTTT
>TRBV11-2|TRBJ2-7|TRBD1|.
CASSLNSATGAPYEQYF
TGTGCCAGCAGCTTAAATTCGGCGACAGGGGCTCCCTACGAGCAGTACTTC
>TRBV3-1/TRBV3-2|TRBJ2-5|TRBD2|.
CASSQAAGGETQYF
TGTGCCAGCAGCCAAGCCGCGGGGGGGGAGACCCAGTACTTC
>TRBV29-1|TRBJ1-5|TRBD1|.
CSVEAPSPPGTGWVHMAPQHF
TGCAGCGTTGAAGCCCCGTCCCCCCCAGGGACAGGGTGGGTCCACATGGCACCCCAGCATTTT
>TRBV3-1/TRBV3-2|TRBJ2-3|TRBD2|.
CASSQGGGLRDTQYF
TGTGCCAGCAGCCAAGGCGGGGGGCTAAGGGATACGCAGTATTTT
>TRBV7-6|TRBJ1-1|.|.
CASSLGGPGTNTEAFF
TGTGCCAGCAGCTTAGGGGGCCCGGGTACGAACACTGAAGCTTTCTTT
>TRBV7-9|TRBJ2-7|.|.
CASSLYTGEQYF
TGTGCCAGCAGCTTATACACGGGGGAGCAGTACTTC
>TRBV27|TRBJ2-5|.|.
CASSPRSGFRVMVETQYF
TGTGCCAGCAGCCCTAGGAGCGGTTTTAGGGTGATGGTGGAGACCCAGTACTTC
>TRBV19|TRBJ1-5|.|.
CASSISGGSNQPQHF
TGTGCCAGTAGTATTTCTGGAGGGAGCAATCAGCCCCAGCATTTT
>TRBV10-2|TRBJ2-2|.|.
CASSAGTGELFF
TGCGCCAGCAGTGCGGGGACCGGGGAGCTGTTTTTT
>TRBV2|TRBJ1-2|TRBD1|.
CASTGDRNYGYTF
TGTGCCAGCACCGGGGACAGGAACTATGGCTACACCTTC
>TRBV5-6|TRBJ1-2|TRBD1|.
CASSLGRGVGGYTF
TGTGCCAGCAGCTTGGGCAGGGGGGTAGGTGGCTACACCTTC
>TRBV5-6|TRBJ1-4|TRBD1|.
CASSLAGQVNEKLFF
TGTGCCAGCAGCTTGGCGGGACAGGTAAATGAAAAACTGTTTTTT
>TRBV2|TRBJ1-1|.|.
CASSQGTEAFF
TGTGCCAGCAGCCAGGGGACTGAAGCTTTCTTT
>TRBV19|TRBJ2-6|TRBD1|.
CASRRGTGPSGANVLTF
TGTGCCAGTAGACGGGGGACAGGGCCGTCTGGGGCCAACGTCCTGACTTTC
>TRBV27|TRBJ1-4|.|.
CASSLTPHRAREKLFF
TGTGCCAGCAGTTTAACCCCCCACAGGGCACGAGAAAAACTGTTTTTT
>TRBV10-3|TRBJ2-3|TRBD2|.
CATSGTRVWSDTQYF
TGTGCCACCTCCGGGACTAGGGTGTGGTCAGATACGCAGTATTTT
>TRBV29-1|TRBJ1-4|.|.
CSVEGAANEKLFF
TGCAGCGTTGAGGGGGCTGCTAATGAAAAACTGTTTTTT
>TRBV5-5|TRBJ2-7|TRBD2|.
CASSFSAGPYEQYF
TGTGCCAGCAGCTTTTCAGCGGGGCCCTACGAGCAGTACTTC
>TRBV7-2|TRBJ1-5|TRBD1|.
CASSLTGGGQPQHF
TGTGCCAGCAGCTTGACAGGGGGCGGGCAGCCCCAGCATTTT